The next 23 T cell receptor beta chains were all read from a single sample in a study of low-dose radiotherapy and immunotherapy resistance in tumors. TRAV and TRBV primers primed cDNA for both TCRalpha and TCRbeta. With a V-primer adapter and a constant-region primer, TCRs were amplified for approximately 19 PCR cycles. TCRdb independently ran MiXCR on the reads; one entry per CDR3 protein. The repertoire consists of roughly 54,000 distinct CDR3 sequences, with roughly a quarter occurring once and the leading ten covering around 5.7%. Sample time point: before trial treatment. Sequenced material: PBMCs, taken before treatment. These receptors all come from a male donor with prostate cancer.

V is TRBV4-2 and J is TRBJ1-6, with no clear D. V was trimmed by 2 bases and J by 6 bases, leaving 2 bases between them. Germline-derived CDR1 and CDR2 are LGHNA and YNFKEQ. The CDR3 extends over 12 amino acids. The DNA of the CDR3 is TGTGCCAGCAGCCAAACTAATTCACCCCTCCACTTT. As protein: CASSQTNSPLHF.

The rearrangement links TRBV5-1 to TRBJ2-2, with D possibly TRBD1 on 6 matching bases. CDR1 and CDR2 (germline): SGHRS, YFSETQ. The CDR3 has 15 amino acids. Trimming removed 0 bases at V and 5 bases at J, with 11 bases between. CDR3 protein: CASSLDRVRTGELFF. CDR3 nucleotides: TGCGCCAGCAGCTTGGACAGGGTTCGGACCGGGGAGCTGTTTTTT.

On this clonotype: Relative to the germline gene, one junction end is altered; a read error may explain this. The chain uses TRBV28 and TRBJ2-1, with 9 bases fitting TRBD2. Germline values: CDR1 MDHEN, CDR2 SYDVKM. CDR3 length: 15 amino acids. The CDR3 here is CASSLTSGSFNEQFF. CDR3 nucleotide sequence: TGTGCCAGCAGTTTGACTAGCGGCTCCTTCAATGAGCAGTTCTTC.

This clonotype was found many times. The J gene is TRBJ2-5, the V gene TRBV7-6; 7 nucleotides align to TRBD1. This CDR3 is 15 amino acids long. CDR1 and CDR2 from the germline V gene are SGHVS and FNYEAQ. J gave up 2 bases and V 1 base, and 4 bases lay outside the gene matches. DNA for the CDR3: TGTGCCAGCAGCTTAGGGACAGGTGATCAAGAGACCCAGTACTTC. Encoded protein: CASSLGTGDQETQYF.

This clonotype came up many times. The chain uses TRBV19 and TRBJ1-2; TRBD1 aligns across 11 bases. This CDR3 region has 16 residues. Looked up from germline, CDR1 is LNHDA and CDR2 is SQIVND (reference sequence). V shed 3 bases and J 2 bases; nucleotides not matched to a gene: 5. The CDR3 DNA reads TGTGCCAGTAGTATCGTTGGGACAGGGGGAAACTATGGCTACACCTTC. This encodes CASSIVGTGGNYGYTF.

The chain recombines TRBV3-1 with TRBJ1-5, with unresolved D. CDR1 and CDR2 from the germline V gene are LGHDT and YNNKEL (reference sequence). The CDR3 runs 14 residues. V was clipped by 4 bases and J by 0 bases, with 7 bases between them. The CDR3, as DNA: TGTGCCAGCAGCCTCGGTTATAGCAATCAGCCCCAGCATTTT. Its translation is CASSLGYSNQPQHF. Full variable domain (outside the CDR3, taken from reference TRBV3-1 and TRBJ1-5): DTAVSQTPKYLVTQMGNDKSIKCEQNLGHDTMYWYKQDSKKFLKIMFSYNNKELIINETVPNRFSPKSPDKAHLNLHINSLELGDSAVYFCASSLGYSNQPQHFGDGTRLSIL.

The CDR3 region is CASSAALGNIQETQYF. The DNA for the CDR3 is TGCGCCAGCAGTGCGGCACTAGGAAACATTCAAGAGACCCAGTACTTC. This sequence joins TRBV5-1 and TRBJ2-5; perhaps TRBD2 as D (5 bases). Trimming removed 5 bases from V and 2 bases from J, with 19 bases in between. Germline V gives CDR1 SGHRS, CDR2 YFSETQ. The CDR3 runs 16 residues. Full variable domain (remainder filled in from reference TRBV5-1 and TRBJ2-5): KAGVTQTPRYLIKTRGQQVTLSCSPISGHRSVSWYQQTPGQGLQFLFEYFSETQRNKGNFPGRFSGRQFSNSRSEMNVSTLELGDSALYLCASSAALGNIQETQYFGPGTRLLVL.

This chain uses TRBV5-1 with TRBJ1-6, with D possibly TRBD1 on 5 matching bases. The CDR3 extends over 15 amino acids. CDR1 and CDR2 (germline): SGHRS, YFSETQ. Trimming took 3 bases from V and 10 from J, leaving 17 bases between them. The CDR3 is CASSWGEPGESPLHF. The CDR3 DNA reads as TGCGCCAGCAGCTGGGGGGAGCCAGGAGAATCACCCCTCCACTTT.

Ten or more counts support this clonotype. The DNA for the CDR3 is TGTGCCAGCTCACTGGGCCACGAGCAGTACTTC. This gives the protein CASSLGHEQYF. The chain is built from TRBV18 and TRBJ2-7, with unresolved D. CDR3 length: 11 amino acids. Looked up from germline, CDR1 is KGHSH and CDR2 is LQKENI. The V and J ends lost 4 bases and 5 bases respectively, with 6 bases between them.

Note on this clonotype: With a much larger clone just one base away, this may be a read error. In DNA, the CDR3 is TGTGTCAGCAGCTTGGGACCAGGGGAAGCTTTCTTT. Translation: CVSSLGPGEAFF. The rearrangement joins TRBV7-2 to TRBJ1-1; TRBD1 is a possible D gene (5 bases). The CDR3 contains 12 residues. Looked up from germline, CDR1 is SGHTA and CDR2 is FQGNSA.

This clonotype was seen many times. The rearrangement uses TRBV6-8 and TRBJ2-1, with D hard to call. With 7 bases removed from V and 0 bases from J, the gap between germline ends came to 10 bases. This CDR3 has 14 residues. CDR1 and CDR2 from the germline V gene are MNHGY and SAAAGT. CDR3 in DNA: TGTGCCAGCACCAGCCAAGCCTCCTACAATGAGCAGTTCTTC. It translates to CASTSQASYNEQFF.

This clonotype was counted ten times or more. The chain uses TRBV5-1 and TRBJ1-1; D call uncertain. Germline loops: CDR1 SGHRS, CDR2 YFSETQ. This CDR3 spans 14 amino acids. Trimming shortened V by 0 bases and J by 3 bases, and 9 bases separated the two germline ends. CDR3 sequence reads: CASSLVGDDTEAFF. The CDR3 DNA reads TGCGCCAGCAGCTTGGTTGGGGATGACACTGAAGCTTTCTTT.

As to this clonotype: This may be a read error: a much more frequent sequence differs by one nucleotide. This chain links TRBV30 with TRBJ2-5; 7 nucleotides match TRBD1. Germline V gives CDR1 GTSNPN, CDR2 SVGIG (reference sequence). The CDR3 covers 15 residues. V was pared by 4 bases and J by 4 bases, with 12 bases of the junction left unmatched. This chain's CDR3 is CAWNPGQVYRETQYF. CDR3 sequence (DNA): TGTGCCTGGAACCCCGGACAGGTTTATCGAGAGACCCAGTACTTC.

In regard to this clonotype: Only one base separates this from a far larger clonotype, so it likely reflects a read error. The chain joins TRBV5-1 to TRBJ2-1, with D perhaps TRBD1 (5 bases). Between the trimmed V and J ends, which lost 0 bases and 10 bases, there was a span of 17 bases. CDR3 length: 15 residues. From germline, CDR1 is SGHRS and CDR2 YFSETQ. CDR3 sequence reads: CASSLEAAGPYEQFF. The CDR3 DNA is TGCGCCAGCAGCTTGGAAGCCGCAGGGCCCTACGAGCAGTTCTTC.

This rearrangement joins TRBV4-1 to TRBJ2-7; 11 bases fit TRBD2. V shed 0 bases, J shed 4 bases, and the junction held 2 bases outside the gene matches. The CDR3 is 15 amino acids. Germline V gives CDR1 MGHRA, CDR2 YSYEKL. CDR3 in amino acids: CASSQELAGVYEQYF. CDR3 coding DNA: TGCGCCAGCAGCCAAGAACTAGCGGGGGTTTACGAGCAGTACTTC.

V is TRBV4-1 and J is TRBJ1-2, with 10 nucleotides matching TRBD1. Germline V CDR1 and CDR2: MGHRA, YSYEKL. The CDR3 runs 17 residues. J lost 4 bases, V lost 1 base, and 9 bases had no gene match. DNA of the CDR3: TGCGCCAGCAGCCAAGCCTCGGGACAGGGGAAGTTCTATGGCTACACCTTC. Translating it yields CASSQASGQGKFYGYTF.

In the case of this clonotype: A far bigger clonotype differs at one base, so this is likely a read error. The V call is TRBV28, the J call TRBJ1-5; TRBD1 aligns across 7 bases. Germline V gene lookup returns CDR1 MDHEN and CDR2 SYDVKM. This CDR3 contains 13 residues. V gave up 5 bases and J gave up 7 bases; unmatched junction bases: 5. The CDR3 spells CASSDRVDQPQHF. The CDR3 DNA reads TGTGCCAGCAGTGACAGGGTAGACCAGCCCCAGCATTTT.

This clonotype was seen ten or more times. The chain combines TRBV4-2 with TRBJ2-5, with 10 nucleotides matching TRBD2. J lost 4 bases, V lost 0 bases, and 11 bases had no gene match. The germline gives CDR1 LGHNA, CDR2 YNFKEQ. The CDR3 is made up of 18 amino acids. The CDR3 here is CASSQDTASGSLGETQYF. CDR3 nucleotide sequence: TGTGCCAGCAGCCAAGATACGGCTAGCGGGAGTCTTGGAGAGACCCAGTACTTC.

The DNA of the CDR3 is TGTGCCAGCAGCCGGGGGGGCCGTGCCTACGAGCAGTACTTC. Translating it yields CASSRGGRAYEQYF. The chain has TRBV3-1 and TRBJ2-7; weak D call: TRBD2 (7 bases). Deletions cut 4 bases from V and 2 bases from J, with 12 bases between. This CDR3 has 14 residues. Germline CDR1 and CDR2: LGHDT and YNNKEL (reference sequence).

This clonotype was seen ten or more times. The V and J genes are TRBV7-8 and TRBJ2-1; tentative D call: TRBD2 (5 bases). This CDR3 is built from 13 residues. Germline CDR1 SGHVS, CDR2 FQNEAQ. V was cut by 1 base and J by 6 bases, with 7 bases left in between. In DNA, the CDR3 is TGTGCCAGCAGCTTAGAAGGGAGCAATGAGCAGTTCTTC. Translation: CASSLEGSNEQFF.

CDR3 protein: CASSLGYNYEQFF. CDR3 sequence (DNA): TGTGCCAGCAGCTTAGGTTATAACTATGAGCAGTTCTTC. The rearrangement links TRBV13 to TRBJ2-1; no definite D call. V shed 0 bases and J shed 8 bases, with 8 bases lying between them. Per germline, CDR1 PRHDT and CDR2 FYEKMQ (reference sequence). The CDR3 length is 13 residues.

This clonotype has just one count. It differs at one base from a far larger clone, so likely a read error. The rearrangement uses TRBV7-3 and TRBJ2-7, with D tentatively TRBD1 (6 bases). The CDR3 is made up of 17 amino acids. Germline V gene lookup returns CDR1 SGHTA and CDR2 FQGTGA. The CDR3 nucleotides are TGTGCCAGCACCTTAACCAGTCTCTTCAGGGGTGCTGGCGAGCAGTACTTC. It yields the protein CASTLTSLFRGAGEQYF. The whole variable domain, remainder taken from reference TRBV7-3 and TRBJ2-7, is GAGVSQTPSNKVTEKGKYVELRCDPISGHTALYWYRQSLGQGPEFLIYFQGTGAADDSGLPNDRFFAVRPEGSVSTLKIQRTERGDSAVYLCASTLTSLFRGAGEQYFGPGTRLTVT.

Remarks on this clonotype: This likely traces to a read error, being one base from a far larger clone. V and J are TRBV7-6 and TRBJ2-7, with a possible D match to TRBD1 (6 bases). Germline CDR1 SGHVS, CDR2 FNYEAQ. The CDR3 extends over 15 amino acids. The V end was cut by 1 base, the J end by 7 bases, with 17 bases between. The CDR3 DNA reads TGTGCCAGCAGCTTAGAACAGGGCTCCTACAATGAGCAGTACTTC. It specifies CASSLEQGSYNEQYF.